The 18 T cell receptor beta chains below come from one sample, sequenced in a study of blood T cell repertoires in COVID-19. Some clones are missing from TCRdb's copy, which holds only in-frame ones; the method was immunoSEQ multiplex PCR. Altogether roughly 140,000 clones are present, more than 80% being singletons, with the ten largest covering 11%. The sequencing sample was made of peripheral blood. The receptors originated from a woman older than 75 with acute or convalescent COVID-19.

This rearrangement joins TRBV5-6 to TRBJ2-1; tentative D call: TRBD2 (6 bases). Germline-derived CDR1 and CDR2 are SGHDT and YYEEEE. The CDR3 totals 16 residues. Trimming took off 2 bases at V and 0 bases at J, with 12 bases between the two ends. The CDR3 coding sequence is TGTGCCAGCAGCTTCTGGGGGGATAACTCCTACAATGAGCAGTTCTTC. It yields the protein CASSFWGDNSYNEQFF.

The chain carries TRBV7-9 and TRBJ2-7; 9 bases map to TRBD1. The CDR3 has 15 residues. CDR1 is SEHNR, CDR2 FQNEAQ, per germline (reference sequence). V lost 1 base and J lost 3; bases outside the gene matches: 4. The CDR3 sequence: CASSLGTGEGYEQYF. The CDR3 bases are TGTGCCAGCAGCTTAGGGACAGGGGAAGGCTACGAGCAGTACTTC.

This clone was seen ten or more times. The V and J genes are TRBV5-1 and TRBJ2-1; D remains unclear. V shed 3 bases and J shed 0 bases, with 13 bases lying between them. Per germline, CDR1 SGHRS and CDR2 YFSETQ. There are 16 residues in the CDR3. CDR3 loop: CASSSKDPSSYNEQFF. For the CDR3, the DNA is TGCGCCAGCAGCTCCAAAGATCCCAGCTCCTACAATGAGCAGTTCTTC.

CDR3 sequence reads: CASSYAGTGTGNTIYF. The CDR3 DNA reads TGTGCCAGCAGTTACGCCGGGACAGGGACTGGAAACACCATATATTTT. The chain employs TRBV6-2 or TRBV6-3 and TRBJ1-3, with 9 bases aligning to TRBD1. V shed 2 bases and J 2 bases; nucleotides not matched to a gene: 4. Germline lookup yields CDR1 MNHEY and CDR2 SVGEGT. The CDR3 covers 16 residues.

The chain uses TRBV7-2 and TRBJ2-7; a weak D match, TRBD2 (6 bases). The germline gives CDR1 SGHTA, CDR2 FQGNSA. The length of the CDR3 is 16 residues. The V and J ends lost 1 base and 4 bases respectively, with 17 bases between them. The CDR3 is CASSLGEQAGGYEQYF. DNA of the CDR3: TGTGCCAGCAGCTTAGGAGAACAGGCTGGGGGGTACGAGCAGTACTTC.

The J gene is TRBJ2-7, the V gene TRBV6-5; TRBD2 matches 8 bases. This CDR3 is built from 14 residues. The junction had 6 bases not matched to a gene; V was cut back by 5 bases and J by 3 bases. CDR1 MNHEY and CDR2 SVGAGI come from the germline V gene. The CDR3, as DNA: TGTGCCAGCAGTACGCGCGGGGGGAACTACGAGCAGTACTTC. This sequence encodes CASSTRGGNYEQYF.

The DNA of the CDR3 is TGTGCCAGCAGCTCTCAGACAGGGAACAATGAGCAGTTCTTC. Translation gives CASSSQTGNNEQFF. The rearrangement joins TRBV11-3 to TRBJ2-1; 7 bases fit TRBD1. The CDR3 is 14 amino acids. With V trimmed by 4 bases and J by 5 bases, 5 bases remained unmatched. Germline V gene sequence: CDR1 SGHNT, CDR2 YENEEA.

J is TRBJ1-1 and V is TRBV9, with 7 bases fitting TRBD1. The trim removed 4 bases at V and 7 bases at J, leaving 16 bases unmatched. The CDR3 has 16 amino acids. Germline V lookup: CDR1 SGDLS, CDR2 YYNGEE. CDR3 protein: CASSPFDRVLAYEAFF. The CDR3 bases are TGTGCCAGCAGCCCTTTCGACAGGGTGCTTGCCTATGAAGCTTTCTTT. The whole variable domain, remainder taken from reference TRBV9 and TRBJ1-1, is DSGVTQTPKHLITATGQRVTLRCSPRSGDLSVYWYQQSLDQGLQFLIQYYNGEERAKGNILERFSAQQFPDLHSELNLSSLELGDSALYFCASSPFDRVLAYEAFFGQGTRLTVV.

This clone showed up just once. The chain recombines TRBV9 with TRBJ2-1, with D maybe TRBD1 (5 bases). The CDR3 covers 14 residues. From germline, CDR1 is SGDLS and CDR2 YYNGEE. Trimming left V 1 base short and J 2 bases short, with 7 bases between. CDR3 amino acids: CASSVQGTYNEQFF. For the CDR3, the DNA is TGTGCCAGCAGCGTACAGGGCACCTACAATGAGCAGTTCTTC.

This clone is a singleton in its sample. CDR3 amino acids: CAIKDGRDEQFF. CDR3 nucleotides: TGTGCCATCAAAGACGGCAGGGATGAGCAGTTCTTC. The rearrangement uses TRBV10-3 and TRBJ2-1, with a tentative D call TRBD1 (5 bases). Germline loops: CDR1 ENHRY, CDR2 SYGVKD. Trimming left V 7 bases short and J 8 bases short, with 12 bases between. The CDR3 has 12 residues.

The genes are TRBV2 and TRBJ2-7; 12 positions agree with TRBD2. Germline CDR1 is SNHLY and CDR2 is FYNNEI. Unmatched junction bases numbered 2, after V lost 0 bases and J lost 2 bases. This CDR3 spans 16 amino acids. The CDR3 DNA is TGTGCCAGCAGTGAAGCCCCTAGCGGGGGGGCCTACGAGCAGTACTTC. This translates into CASSEAPSGGAYEQYF.

Written as DNA, the CDR3 is TGCGCCAGCAGCCCGCGGGGGCTCAACACCGGGGAGCTGTTTTTT. Translated, it gives CASSPRGLNTGELFF. The V gene is TRBV4-3, the J gene TRBJ2-2, with D tentatively TRBD2 (7 bases). CDR3 size: 15 residues. The germline V and J ends were trimmed by 4 bases and 2 bases, with 11 bases remaining between them. Germline CDR1 reads LGHNA; CDR2 reads YSLEER.

The J gene is TRBJ2-1, the V gene TRBV6-1, with D possibly being TRBD1 (5 bases). Trimming stripped 3 bases from V and 0 bases from J, with 9 bases between. This CDR3 spans 15 amino acids. Germline V gene sequence: CDR1 MNHNS, CDR2 SASEGT. This chain's CDR3 is CASSEFRGSYNEQFF. The CDR3 DNA follows: TGTGCCAGCAGTGAGTTTAGGGGCTCCTACAATGAGCAGTTCTTC.

This chain joins TRBV15 and TRBJ1-4, with 7 bases lining up with TRBD1. Looked up from germline, CDR1 is LNHNV and CDR2 is YYDKDF (reference sequence). The V segment lost 4 bases and the J segment 7 bases; nucleotides outside the gene matches: 9. The CDR3 contains 15 residues. In DNA form, the CDR3 reads TGTGCCACCAGCAACCCGACAGGGTACGTTGAAAAACTGTTTTTT. Its protein is CATSNPTGYVEKLFF.

The gene calls are TRBV18 and TRBJ1-2; 10 bases are shared with TRBD1. CDR1 and CDR2 (germline): KGHSH, LQKENI. The trim removed 5 bases at V and 8 bases at J, leaving 2 bases unmatched. The CDR3 runs to 12 residues. CDR3 protein: CASSDRGQGYTF. In nucleotides, the CDR3 is TGTGCCAGCTCAGACAGGGGGCAAGGCTACACCTTC.

The chain is built from TRBV19 and TRBJ1-5; 8 nucleotides match TRBD1. Germline V lookup: CDR1 LNHDA, CDR2 SQIVND (reference sequence). This CDR3 has 13 residues. J was trimmed by 6 bases and V by 4 bases; bases with no gene match: 2. In DNA, the CDR3 is TGTGCCAGTAGTACAGGGGGCGGTCAGCCCCAGCATTTT. Its translation is CASSTGGGQPQHF.

J is TRBJ1-6 and V is TRBV10-3; tentative D call: TRBD1 (6 bases). Germline V gene data show CDR1 as ENHRY and CDR2 as SYGVKD. Trimming cost V 6 bases and J 0 bases, with 9 bases left between them. The CDR3 spans 15 residues. The CDR3 loop reads CAIRQGLSYNSPLHF. The CDR3 nucleotides read TGTGCCATCAGGCAGGGGCTCTCCTATAATTCACCCCTCCACTTT.

This sequence joins TRBV19 and TRBJ1-1, with a weak D call TRBD1 (6 bases). V was pared by 7 bases and J by 4 bases, with 10 bases between. The CDR3 consists of 12 residues. Germline V lookup: CDR1 LNHDA, CDR2 SQIVND (reference sequence). The DNA for the CDR3 is TGTGCCAGTACGACAGGACCCACTGAAGCTTTCTTT. Its translation: CASTTGPTEAFF.